These T cell receptor beta chains were read from a single sample in a study of cytomegalovirus exposure and HLA in healthy donors. Profiled with immunoSEQ multiplex PCR; TCRdb holds only in-frame clones, not every one. The sample has tens of thousands of clones, roughly 76% seen once. The sequenced material came from PBMCs. The source is a woman aged 40 to 55 in good health and CMV-seronegative. Both conserved end residues are part of each CDR3. Fields, in order: D gene, J gene, V gene, clone size, CDR3 DNA, CDR3 protein. A D gene is named only where the DNA matches it firmly. Size values are once, few and many counts, or a class for expanded clones, and some rows have none.

TRBD1,TRBJ2-1,TRBV10-3,NA,TGTGCCATCAGTGAGCCTACAGGGGGCGTTGAGCAGTTCTTC,CAISEPTGGVEQFF
NA,TRBJ2-7,TRBV7-8,NA,TGTGCCAGCAGCTCCGGGACTGCATCGGGCTACGAGCAGTACTTC,CASSSGTASGYEQYF
TRBD1,TRBJ1-4,TRBV5-1,NA,TGCGCCAGCAGCTTCGACAGGGTAGCGACAAATGAAAAACTGTTTTTT,CASSFDRVATNEKLFF
NA,TRBJ1-2,TRBV7-9,NA,TGTGCCAGCAGCTTAATGTCAGGGGTGGATGGCTACACCTTC,CASSLMSGVDGYTF
TRBD1,TRBJ1-1,TRBV6-4,NA,TGTGCCAGCAGTCTAGGACAGGCCACTGAAGCTTTCTTT,CASSLGQATEAFF
TRBD1,TRBJ1-5,TRBV2,NA,TGTGCCAGCCAAATGGTGCCCGGACAGGGCGGTCAGCCCCAGCATTTT,CASQMVPGQGGQPQHF
TRBD1,TRBJ1-2,TRBV2,NA,TGTGCCAGCAGTGAGGGACAGGGGATTCGTGACTACACCTTC,CASSEGQGIRDYTF
TRBD2,TRBJ2-3,TRBV4-1,NA,TGCGCCAGCAGATTTGAAGCGGGGGGGCTTACAGATACGCAGTATTTT,CASRFEAGGLTDTQYF
TRBD2,TRBJ2-7,TRBV7-8,NA,TGTGCCAGCAGCTTCCTAGCGGGGACTACCTACGAGCAGTACTTC,CASSFLAGTTYEQYF
TRBD2,TRBJ2-1,TRBV25-1,NA,TGTGCCAGCAGTGATGCTTCCGGGGGACTAGCGGGAGTTGTTGAGCAGTTCTTC,CASSDASGGLAGVVEQFF
NA,TRBJ2-3,TRBV30,NA,TGTGCCTGGACCCCCGGGGGGCCGGGGGATACGCAGTATTTT,CAWTPGGPGDTQYF
TRBD1,TRBJ2-7,TRBV9,NA,TGTGCCAGCAGCGAGGTGGGACAGGGGCGAGAGCAGTACTTC,CASSEVGQGREQYF
TRBD2,TRBJ2-5,TRBV7-9,NA,TGTGCCAGCAGCTTCCGCGGTCCTAGCGGAGTACAAGAGACCCAGTACTTC,CASSFRGPSGVQETQYF
NA,TRBJ2-2,TRBV10-3,NA,TGTGCCATCTCAACCGAGAGGGCGAACACCGGGGAGCTGTTTTTT,CAISTERANTGELFF
TRBD1,TRBJ1-5,TRBV10-1,NA,TGCGCCAGCAACCCACGGACAGGGGGCAATCAGCCCCAGCATTTT,CASNPRTGGNQPQHF
TRBD2,TRBJ2-5,TRBV10-1,NA,TGCGCCAGCAGTGAGAGTCTAGCGGGGGGAGAGACCCAGTACTTC,CASSESLAGGETQYF
NA,TRBJ2-3,TRBV7-2,few,TGTGCCAGCAGCTTAGGGGCCTTCACAGATACGCAGTATTTT,CASSLGAFTDTQYF
NA,TRBJ2-1,TRBV28,NA,TGTGCCAGCAGCCATTTTCAGTCGATCTACAATGAGCAGTTCTTC,CASSHFQSIYNEQFF
NA,TRBJ1-2,TRBV2,NA,TGTGCCAGCAGACTCAGGGGCTATGGCTACACCTTC,CASRLRGYGYTF
NA,TRBJ1-3,TRBV7-9,few,TGTGCCAGCAGTAGCCTCGGGGGTGGAAACACCATATATTTT,CASSSLGGGNTIYF
TRBD2,TRBJ2-1,TRBV30,NA,TGTGCCTGGAGTGTACTGAACACGGGGGGGGGACACAATGAGCAGTTCTTC,CAWSVLNTGGGHNEQFF
TRBD1,TRBJ2-6,TRBV18,NA,TGTGCCAGCCACGGGACAGGGACATATGGGGCCAACGTCCTGACTTTC,CASHGTGTYGANVLTF